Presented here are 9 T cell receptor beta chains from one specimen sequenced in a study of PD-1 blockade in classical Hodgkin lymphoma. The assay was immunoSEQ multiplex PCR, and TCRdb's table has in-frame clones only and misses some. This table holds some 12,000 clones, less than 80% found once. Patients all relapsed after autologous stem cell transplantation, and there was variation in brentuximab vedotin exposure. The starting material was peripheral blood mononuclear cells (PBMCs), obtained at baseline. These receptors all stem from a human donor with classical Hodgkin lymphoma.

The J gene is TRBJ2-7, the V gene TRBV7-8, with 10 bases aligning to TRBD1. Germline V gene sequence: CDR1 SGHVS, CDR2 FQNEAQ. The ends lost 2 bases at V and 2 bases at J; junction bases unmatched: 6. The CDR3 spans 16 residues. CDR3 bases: TGTGCCAGCAGCTTAATCCCGGGACAGGGGACCTACGAGCAGTACTTC. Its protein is CASSLIPGQGTYEQYF.

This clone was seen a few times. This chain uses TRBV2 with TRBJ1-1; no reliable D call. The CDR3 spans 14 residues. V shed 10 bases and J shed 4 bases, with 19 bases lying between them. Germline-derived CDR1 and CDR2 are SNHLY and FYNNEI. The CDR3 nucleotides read TGTGCCACCGAGCGGGAAGGTGTTTTCACTGAAGCTTTCTTT. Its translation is CATEREGVFTEAFF.

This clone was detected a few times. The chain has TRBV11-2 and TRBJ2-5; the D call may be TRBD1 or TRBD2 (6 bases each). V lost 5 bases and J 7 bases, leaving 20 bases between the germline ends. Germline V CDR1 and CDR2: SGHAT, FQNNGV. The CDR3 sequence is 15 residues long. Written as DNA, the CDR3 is TGTGCCAGCAGCGTATACCCGGAGGGGGTTGGGACCCAGTACTTC. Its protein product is CASSVYPEGVGTQYF. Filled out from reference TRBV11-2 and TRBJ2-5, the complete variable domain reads EAGVAQSPRYKIIEKRQSVAFWCNPISGHATLYWYQQILGQGPKLLIQFQNNGVVDDSQLPKDRFSAERLKGVDSTLKIQPAKLEDSAVYLCASSVYPEGVGTQYFGPGTRLLVL.

The CDR3 bases are TGTGCCAGCAGCAGACAGGGGTCCCAGGGAGGCGGCTACACCTTC. Translating it yields CASSRQGSQGGGYTF. The V gene is TRBV6-6, the J gene TRBJ1-2; 8 bases map to TRBD1. CDR3 size: 15 residues. With V trimmed by 6 bases and J by 8 bases, 14 bases remained unmatched. The germline CDR1 and CDR2 sequences are MNHNY and SVGAGI (reference sequence).

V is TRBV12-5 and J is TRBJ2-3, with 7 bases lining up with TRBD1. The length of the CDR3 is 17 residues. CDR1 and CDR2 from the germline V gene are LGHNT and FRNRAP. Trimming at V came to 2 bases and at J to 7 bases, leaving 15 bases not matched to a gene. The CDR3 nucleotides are TGTGCTAGTGGTTTGATGACAGGGATTACCCCCACGAATACGCAGTATTTT. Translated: CASGLMTGITPTNTQYF. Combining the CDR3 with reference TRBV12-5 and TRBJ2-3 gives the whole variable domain DARVTQTPRHKVTEMGQEVTMRCQPILGHNTVFWYRQTMMQGLELLAYFRNRAPLDDSGMPKDRFSAEMPDATLATLKIQPSEPRDSAVYFCASGLMTGITPTNTQYFGPGTRLTVL.

CDR3 nucleotide sequence: TGTGCCAGCAGCTTGGGACAGGGGGCGAATTCACCCCTCCACTTT. It codes for CASSLGQGANSPLHF. This chain uses TRBV5-4 with TRBJ1-6, with 10 bases aligning to TRBD1. CDR3 length equals 15 residues. Germline V CDR1 and CDR2: SGHNT, YYREEE (reference sequence). V lost 0 bases, J lost 7 bases, and 1 base stayed unmatched.

CDR3 nucleotide sequence: TGTGCCAGCAGCTTCGTACGGAAATACAATGAGCAGTTCTTC. Encoded protein: CASSFVRKYNEQFF. The chain couples TRBV5-6 to TRBJ2-1, with unresolved D. The CDR3 has 14 amino acids. Germline V gene sequence: CDR1 SGHDT, CDR2 YYEEEE. Trimming took off 2 bases at V and 4 bases at J, with 10 bases between the two ends.

The DNA for the CDR3 is TGTGCCAGCAGCTTAGCGACGGGGGGTCAGACTGAAGCTTTCTTT. The encoded protein is CASSLATGGQTEAFF. This chain connects TRBV7-9 to TRBJ1-1; D is possibly TRBD1 (5 bases). This CDR3 is 15 amino acids long. The V gene's germline CDR1 is SEHNR and CDR2 FQNEAQ (reference sequence). Trimming left V 0 bases short and J 5 bases short, with 13 bases between.

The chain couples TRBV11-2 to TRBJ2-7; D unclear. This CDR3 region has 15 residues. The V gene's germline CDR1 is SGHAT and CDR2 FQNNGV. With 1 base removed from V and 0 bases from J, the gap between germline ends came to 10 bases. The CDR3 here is CASSLVGRSSYEQYF. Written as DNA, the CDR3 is TGTGCCAGCAGCTTAGTTGGCAGGAGCTCCTACGAGCAGTACTTC.